One and the same sample provided the 3 T cell receptor beta chains below, sequenced in a study of blood T cell repertoires in COVID-19. Generated by immunoSEQ multiplex PCR, the TCRdb table keeps only in-frame clones and is missing some. The data contain over 120,000 clones, around 73% of them singletons. Sequenced material: peripheral blood. Receptors originate from a woman in her 50s with active or convalescent COVID-19.

This clone was seen more than once but under ten times. This chain joins TRBV7-2 and TRBJ2-7; TRBD1 might be the D (5 bases). Trimming left V 1 base short and J 2 bases short, with 6 bases between. This CDR3 contains 13 residues. Germline lookup yields CDR1 SGHTA and CDR2 FQGNSA. The CDR3 loop is CASSLGTTYEQYF. In nucleotides, the CDR3 is TGTGCCAGCAGCTTAGGGACAACCTACGAGCAGTACTTC. The variable domain in full, with the rest retrieved from reference TRBV7-2 and TRBJ2-7, is GAGVSQSPSNKVTEKGKDVELRCDPISGHTALYWYRQSLGQGLEFLIYFQGNSAPDKSGLPSDRFSAERTGGSVSTLTIQRTQQEDSAVYLCASSLGTTYEQYFGPGTRLTVT.

The CDR3 spells CASSLGQAGVTDTQYF. The CDR3 bases are TGTGCCAGCAGCCTGGGGCAAGCGGGGGTGACAGATACGCAGTATTTT. This chain joins TRBV7-8 and TRBJ2-3; the match to TRBD2 covers 8 bases. The germline gives CDR1 SGHVS, CDR2 FQNEAQ. Trimming at V came to 5 bases and at J to 3 bases, leaving 10 bases not matched to a gene. The CDR3 consists of 16 residues.

The chain links TRBV5-6 to TRBJ1-3; 7 positions match TRBD1. The junction had 2 bases not matched to a gene; V was cut back by 4 bases and J by 4 bases. Germline CDR1 is SGHDT and CDR2 is YYEEEE. This CDR3 contains 13 residues. CDR3 nucleotide sequence: TGTGCCAGCAGCCGGACAGGCGGAAACACCATATATTTT. As protein: CASSRTGGNTIYF.